The sequence of this T cell receptor beta chain was determined in a study of somatic mutations in cytotoxic T cells in rheumatoid arthritis. Germline trimming cut 4 bases from V and 6 bases from J; bases unmatched to any gene: 6. Germline V gives CDR1 SGHTA, CDR2 FQGNSA. The CDR3 totals 14 residues. Sequenced by immunoSEQ multiplex PCR; TCRdb stores in-frame clones only, minus some. The sample includes 8,500 to 13,000 clones, roughly 73% of them seen just once. The sequenced material came from CD8+ T cells sorted from blood. This receptor was taken from a man aged 55 to 70 in good health. This chain connects TRBV7-2 to TRBJ2-7, with 10 bases aligning to TRBD1. CDR3 region: CASSSWDRGPEQYF. The DNA of the CDR3 is TGTGCCAGCAGCTCTTGGGACAGGGGACCCGAGCAGTACTTC.